A single sample is the source of the 4 T cell receptor beta chains below, sequenced in a study of T-cell reconstitution after alpha-beta-depleted transplantation in children. Unique molecular identifiers tagged the TCRbeta library. TCRdb analysed the PCR reads with MiXCR anew, one entry per CDR3 protein. The sample contains about 4,800 distinct CDR3 sequences, less than 9% of which appear only once. This specimen consisted of PBMCs, mostly from graft donor cells, obtained 60 days after TCRalphabeta/CD19-depleted stem cell transplant. Receptors originate from a boy younger than two who had a stem cell transplant for SCID, so the T cells may come from the graft donor.

In this sample, this clonotype is medium-sized. This rearrangement joins TRBV7-8 to TRBJ1-4; D not resolved. The length of the CDR3 is 15 residues. The V end was cut by 1 base, the J end by 10 bases, with 16 bases between. Germline lookup yields CDR1 SGHVS and CDR2 FQNEAQ. The CDR3 sequence is CASSLGEGKITKLFF. The CDR3 DNA reads TGTGCCAGCAGCTTAGGGGAGGGAAAGATTACAAAACTGTTTTTT. Filled out from reference TRBV7-8 and TRBJ1-4, the complete variable domain reads GAGVSQSPRYKVAKRGQDVALRCDPISGHVSLFWYQQALGQGPEFLTYFQNEAQLDKSGLPSDRFFAERPEGSVSTLKIQRTQQEDSAVYLCASSLGEGKITKLFFGSGTQLSVL.

Relative to its sample, this clonotype is medium-sized. The chain combines TRBV10-3 with TRBJ2-7; D is possibly TRBD1 or TRBD2 (5 bases each). V was pared by 7 bases and J by 4 bases, with 11 bases between. The CDR3 has 12 residues. Germline values: CDR1 ENHRY, CDR2 SYGVKD. The CDR3 DNA sequence: TGTGCCATCATTCGGGACGGTTACGAGCAGTACTTC. Its translation: CAIIRDGYEQYF.

This clonotype was counted ten times or more. V is TRBV29-1 and J is TRBJ2-7; possibly TRBD1 for D (6 bases). Per the germline V gene, CDR1 is SQVTM and CDR2 is ANQGSEA. V lost 7 bases and J lost 0, with 10 bases in between. This CDR3 is 12 amino acids long. The CDR3 protein is CSAMDSSYEQYF. CDR3 bases: TGCAGCGCTATGGACAGCTCCTACGAGCAGTACTTC.

By sample share, this clonotype is medium-sized (0.01 to 0.1%). The V gene is TRBV5-6, the J gene TRBJ1-3; D ambiguous. V lost 2 bases to trimming and J lost 2 bases, with 5 bases between them. Germline V lookup: CDR1 SGHDT, CDR2 YYEEEE. The CDR3 is 13 amino acids. The CDR3 loop is CASSFVTGNTIYF. The DNA of the CDR3 is TGTGCCAGCAGCTTTGTTACTGGAAACACCATATATTTT.